The source of this TCR beta chain is a study of blood T cell repertoires in COVID-19. Individuals aged 18 to 89 years were recruited from approximately 24 US areas. Using immunoSEQ multiplex PCR, the repertoire was profiled, and TCRdb retains in-frame clones only, with some absent. The sample contains about 250,000 clones, 75% to 90% of which appear only once. This sequence was found in a man aged 35 to 55 who had recovered from COVID-19. Sequencing input: PBMCs or T cells enriched from blood (not recorded which).

The DNA for the CDR3 is TGCGCCAGCAGCCAGGAGGGACAGGGGATTGCCGGGGAGCTGTTTTTT. Translation: CASSQEGQGIAGELFF. The chain carries TRBV4-3 and TRBJ2-2; 10 bases match TRBD1. Germline values: CDR1 LGHNA, CDR2 YSLEER. V lost 3 bases and J lost 6; bases outside the gene matches: 7. The CDR3 has 16 amino acids.